The 9 T cell receptor beta chains listed next were all sequenced from one sample in a study of shared T cell receptors in the human thymus (dated by TCRdb to the early 2020s). The library came from the immunoSEQ multiplex PCR assay. TCRdb obtained this table from immuneACCESS and retained in-frame rearrangements with V and J assigned. These tables miss some clones; where compared with another copy, unresolved V genes account for less than half of the shortfall, and the remainder is unexplained. The sample profile shows hundreds of thousands of clones; approximately 83% of them were found once. Around 0.0094% of the sample lies in the top ten. These data also featured in a second study, about human thymus T cells.

Sequenced input: thymocytes. The origin of the receptors is a girl in the first two years of life with a congenital heart defect. Donor details come from another sample of the same person, matched by shared clones.

V gene TRBV11-2 combines with J gene TRBJ2-7; TRBD2 matches at 9 bases. The germline V gene encodes CDR1 SGHAT and CDR2 FQNNGV. This CDR3 has 14 residues. Trimming took 1 base from V and 3 from J; bases not matched to a gene: 1. CDR3 DNA sequence: TGTGCCAGCAGCTTAGCTAGCGGGGACTACGAGCAGTACTTC. Translating gives CASSLASGDYEQYF.

This chain joins TRBV5-5 and TRBJ1-1; D might be TRBD1 (5 bases). The CDR3 contains 14 residues. Germline CDR1 and CDR2: SGHKS and YYEKEE (reference sequence). V lost 1 base to trimming and J lost 5 bases, with 12 bases between them. CDR3 region: CASSLMGGKTEAFF. The CDR3 nucleotides are TGTGCCAGCAGCTTGATGGGGGGGAAGACTGAAGCTTTCTTT.

The rearrangement joins TRBV19 to TRBJ1-1, with D possibly TRBD1 on 5 matching bases. The CDR3 sequence is 20 residues long. Germline CDR1 LNHDA, CDR2 SQIVND (reference sequence). The V end was cut by 0 bases, the J end by 2 bases, with 25 bases between. CDR3 residues: CASSIDPGGEQVRLNTEAFF. CDR3 sequence (DNA): TGTGCCAGTAGTATAGACCCCGGAGGGGAACAGGTTCGCCTTAACACTGAAGCTTTCTTT. Filled out from reference TRBV19 and TRBJ1-1, the complete variable domain reads DGGITQSPKYLFRKEGQNVTLSCEQNLNHDAMYWYRQDPGQGLRLIYYSQIVNDFQKGDIAEGYSVSREKKESFPLTVTSAQKNPTAFYLCASSIDPGGEQVRLNTEAFFGQGTRLTVV.

This clone was seen once. The J gene is TRBJ1-2, the V gene TRBV7-9; TRBD1 agrees at 9 bases. CDR1 and CDR2 from the germline V gene are SEHNR and FQNEAQ (reference sequence). With 8 bases clipped from V and 8 bases from J, the junction kept 21 bases outside the gene matches. The CDR3 covers 17 residues. DNA for the CDR3: TGTGCCAGCCCCTTGTTTATTACGCCGGGACAGGGAACGGGCTACACCTTC. Translated, it gives CASPLFITPGQGTGYTF.

This clone was seen only a few times. The chain combines TRBV6-4 with TRBJ1-2; D is undetermined. This CDR3 comprises 15 residues. CDR1 is MRHNA and CDR2 is SNTAGT in the germline V gene. V was cut by 6 bases and J by 4 bases, with 18 bases left in between. CDR3 sequence: CASSPGSGSTYGYTF. The CDR3 region has the DNA TGTGCCAGCAGCCCCGGGAGCGGGTCCACCTATGGCTACACCTTC.

The rearrangement joins TRBV5-1 to TRBJ2-1; D gene unclear. This CDR3 is 14 amino acids long. Trimming cost V 7 bases and J 0 bases, with 11 bases left between them. Germline CDR1 SGHRS, CDR2 YFSETQ. Here the CDR3 DNA reads TGCGCCAGCGCCCCCAAGAGCTCCTACAATGAGCAGTTCTTC. Translation gives CASAPKSSYNEQFF.

This sequence joins TRBV11-2 and TRBJ1-2, with unresolved D. Trimming shortened V by 1 base and J by 3 bases, and 9 bases separated the two germline ends. Germline V gene sequence: CDR1 SGHAT, CDR2 FQNNGV. The CDR3 consists of 14 residues. The CDR3 region is CASSLGGLDYGYTF. The CDR3 DNA reads as TGTGCCAGCAGCTTAGGAGGGCTGGACTATGGCTACACCTTC.

This clone was observed a few times. The V gene is TRBV9, the J gene TRBJ1-3; the D is unclear. Per germline, CDR1 SGDLS and CDR2 YYNGEE. The CDR3 length is 21 residues. Trimming took 0 bases from V and 0 from J, leaving 25 bases between them. The CDR3 DNA reads as TGTGCCAGCAGCGTAGCGGGTTTGGGAGACTCCTACCTTGGCTCTGGAAACACCATATATTTT. Its protein is CASSVAGLGDSYLGSGNTIYF.

The genes are TRBV9 and TRBJ2-1; 11 positions match TRBD2. The CDR3 sequence is 17 residues long. The V gene's germline CDR1 is SGDLS and CDR2 YYNGEE. Germline trimming cut 0 bases from V and 7 bases from J; bases unmatched to any gene: 9. The CDR3 coding sequence is TGTGCCAGCAGCGTAGCCAGGACTAGCGGGTGGGAAAATGAGCAGTTCTTC. As protein: CASSVARTSGWENEQFF.